This TCR beta chain was captured in a study of control samples from healthy donors and cancer patients. The repertoire was sequenced with immunoSEQ multiplex PCR; TCRdb's copy has only in-frame clones and lacks some. The repertoire holds some 250,000 clones, over 70% seen once, with 13% in the top ten. The V gene's germline CDR1 is SGDLS and CDR2 YYNGEE. V was shortened by 0 bases and J by 3 bases, with 7 bases between the two germline ends. This CDR3 is built from 13 residues. Input material: PBMCs. The origin of this receptor is a woman between 55 and 75 years old with lung cancer. The chain couples TRBV9 to TRBJ2-7; D gene unclear. As DNA, the CDR3 is TGTGCCAGCAGCGTAGGGCAGGACTACGAGCAGTACTTC. It translates to CASSVGQDYEQYF.